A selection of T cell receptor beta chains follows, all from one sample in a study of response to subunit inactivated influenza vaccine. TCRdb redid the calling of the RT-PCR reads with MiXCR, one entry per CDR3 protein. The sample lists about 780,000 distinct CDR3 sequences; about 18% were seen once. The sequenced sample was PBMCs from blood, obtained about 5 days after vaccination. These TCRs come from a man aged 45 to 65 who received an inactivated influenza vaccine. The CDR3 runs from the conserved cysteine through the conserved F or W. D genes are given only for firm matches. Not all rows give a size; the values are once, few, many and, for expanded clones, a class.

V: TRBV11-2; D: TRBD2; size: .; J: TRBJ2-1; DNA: TGTGCCAGCAGCCAACTAGCGGCAGTCGGCAATGAGCAGTTCTTC; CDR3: CASSQLAAVGNEQFF
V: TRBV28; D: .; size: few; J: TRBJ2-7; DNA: TGTGCCAGCACACCCGGACTAGGGGGAATGGGTGAGCAGTACTTC; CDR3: CASTPGLGGMGEQYF
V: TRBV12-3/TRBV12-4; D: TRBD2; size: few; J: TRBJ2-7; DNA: TGTGCCAGCAGTGAAGGGGTAGCGGGGGGTCTGTACGAGCAGTACTTC; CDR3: CASSEGVAGGLYEQYF
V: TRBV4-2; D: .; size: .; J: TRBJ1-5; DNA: TGTGCCAGCAGCCAAGTAGATCAGCCCCAGCATTTT; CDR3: CASSQVDQPQHF
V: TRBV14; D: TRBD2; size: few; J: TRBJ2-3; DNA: TGTGCCAGCAGCCAAGACCTACTAGCGACTAGCACAGATACGCAGTATTTT; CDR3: CASSQDLLATSTDTQYF
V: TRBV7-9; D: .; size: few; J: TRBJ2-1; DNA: TGTGCCAGCAGCTTAGCGCAGGCGGCCCCTTATGAGCAGTTCTTC; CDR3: CASSLAQAAPYEQFF
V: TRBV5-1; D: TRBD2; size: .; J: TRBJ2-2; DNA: TGCGCCAGCAGCCAGGGACTAGCGGGAAACACCGGGGAGCTGTTTTTT; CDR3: CASSQGLAGNTGELFF
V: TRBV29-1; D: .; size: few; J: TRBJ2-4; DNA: TGCAGCGTTGAGCAGGGCTATAACATTCAGTACTTC; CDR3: CSVEQGYNIQYF
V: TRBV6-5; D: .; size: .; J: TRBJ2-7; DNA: TGTGCCAGCAGTTACAGGAGGGGGCTTAATATCTACGAGCAGTACTTC; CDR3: CASSYRRGLNIYEQYF
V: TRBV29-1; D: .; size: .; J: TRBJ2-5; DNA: TGCAGCGCTGACGGGGTACAAGAGACCCAGTACTTC; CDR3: CSADGVQETQYF
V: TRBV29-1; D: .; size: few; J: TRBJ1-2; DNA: TGCAGCGCCGACAGCGATACTAACTATGGCTACACCTTC; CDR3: CSADSDTNYGYTF
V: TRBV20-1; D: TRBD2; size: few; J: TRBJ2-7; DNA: TGCAGTGCTAGCGGAACTAGCGGCGGAGGTCTCTACGAGCAGTACTTC; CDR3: CSASGTSGGGLYEQYF
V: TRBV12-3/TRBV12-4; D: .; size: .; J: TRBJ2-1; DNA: TGTGCCAGCAGCTACCTGACGCGCCGGGCGGGGGAGCAGTTCTTC; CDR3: CASSYLTRRAGEQFF
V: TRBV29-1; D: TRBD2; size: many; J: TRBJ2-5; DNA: TGCAGCGTTGGGGGACTAGCTGGCGAGACCCAGTACTTC; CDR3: CSVGGLAGETQYF
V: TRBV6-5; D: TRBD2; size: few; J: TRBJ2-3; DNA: TGTGCCAGCAGTCAACGTCGAGGTTTTAGCGGGGAGGCAGATACGCAGTATTTT; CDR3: CASSQRRGFSGEADTQYF
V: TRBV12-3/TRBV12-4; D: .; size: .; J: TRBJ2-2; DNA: TGTGCCAGCAGTTTAGTGCCCCCAGAGACCGGGGAGCTGTTTTTT; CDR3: CASSLVPPETGELFF
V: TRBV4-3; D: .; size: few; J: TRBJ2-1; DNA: TGCGCCAGCAGCCCCACCGCCGGGACCCATGGGTGGGCTGGCTACAATGAGCAGTTCTTC; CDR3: CASSPTAGTHGWAGYNEQFF
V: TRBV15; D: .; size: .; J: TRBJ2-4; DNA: TGTGCCACGGGGATGATCAGGGGTGAAAACATTCAGTACTTC; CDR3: CATGMIRGENIQYF
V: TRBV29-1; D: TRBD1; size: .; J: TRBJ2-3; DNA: TGCAGCTCTAGCAGGGGGCGATTAGATACGCAGTATTTT; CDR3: CSSSRGRLDTQYF
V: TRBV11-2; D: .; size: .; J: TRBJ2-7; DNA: TGTGCCAGCAGCGCCCGAACCCTAGGACACTTCTACGAGCAGTACTTC; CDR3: CASSARTLGHFYEQYF
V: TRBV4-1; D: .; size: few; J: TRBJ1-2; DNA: TGCGCCAGCAGCCAAGTCAGGAGGACGGGCGGGCTCGGCTACACCTTC; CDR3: CASSQVRRTGGLGYTF
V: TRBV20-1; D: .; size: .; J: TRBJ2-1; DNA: TGCAGTGGAGGAACCTACAATGAGCAGTTCTTC; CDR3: CSGGTYNEQFF
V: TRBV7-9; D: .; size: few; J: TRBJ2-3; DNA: TGTGCCAGCACCCCCAGTGCGGGAATGTCAGATACGCAGTATTTT; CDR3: CASTPSAGMSDTQYF
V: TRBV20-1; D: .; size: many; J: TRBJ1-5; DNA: TGCAGTGCTAGAGGGGTATTAGGGGATCAGCCCCAGCATTTT; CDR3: CSARGVLGDQPQHF
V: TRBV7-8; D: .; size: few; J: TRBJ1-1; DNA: TGTGCCAGCAGCTACCGGGACTTCCAGGGCACTGAAGCTTTCTTT; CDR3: CASSYRDFQGTEAFF
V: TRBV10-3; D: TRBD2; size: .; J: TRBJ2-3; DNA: TGTGCCATCAGCGTTAGCGGGGGGAATCGCGATACGCAGTATTTT; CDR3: CAISVSGGNRDTQYF
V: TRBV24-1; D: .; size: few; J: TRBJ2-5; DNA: TGTGCCACCAGTGATGCCGGAACGGACGACGGGGAGACCCAGTACTTC; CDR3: CATSDAGTDDGETQYF
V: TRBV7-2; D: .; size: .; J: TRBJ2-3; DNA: TGTGCCAGCAGCTTAGTGCGGAGGAACACAGATACGCAGTATTTT; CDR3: CASSLVRRNTDTQYF
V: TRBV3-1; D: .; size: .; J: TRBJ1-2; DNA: TGTGCCAGCAGCCCAGACACGGGGTCCTATGGCTACACCTTC; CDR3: CASSPDTGSYGYTF
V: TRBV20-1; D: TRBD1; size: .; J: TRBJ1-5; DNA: TGCAGTGCTAGTTGGACAGGGGTCAATCAGCCCCAGCATTTT; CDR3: CSASWTGVNQPQHF
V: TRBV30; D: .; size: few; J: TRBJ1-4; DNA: TGTGCCTGGAGGATATCCGGGTACGAAAAACTGTTTTTT; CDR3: CAWRISGYEKLFF
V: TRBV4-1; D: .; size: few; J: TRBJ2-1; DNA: TGCGCCAGCAGCCAAGATGCGGGCAGGGGCAATGAGCAGTTCTTC; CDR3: CASSQDAGRGNEQFF
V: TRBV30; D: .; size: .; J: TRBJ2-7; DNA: TGTGCCTCCACGCGGAAAGGAGCCTACGAGCAGTACTTC; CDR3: CASTRKGAYEQYF
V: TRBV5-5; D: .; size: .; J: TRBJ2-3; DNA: TGTGCCAGCAGCTTGTTTACTTTCGCTAGCGCCGCAGAAACGCAGTATTTT; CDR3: CASSLFTFASAAETQYF
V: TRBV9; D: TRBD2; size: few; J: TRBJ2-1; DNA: TGTGCCAGCAGCGTAGGTCTAGCGGGAGGGCCGATCACCTACAATGAGCAGTTCTTC; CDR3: CASSVGLAGGPITYNEQFF
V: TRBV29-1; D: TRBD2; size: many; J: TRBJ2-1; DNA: TGCAGCGTTGAGACCCCACCGCGGGGGGGGTCCTACAATGAGCAGTTCTTC; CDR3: CSVETPPRGGSYNEQFF
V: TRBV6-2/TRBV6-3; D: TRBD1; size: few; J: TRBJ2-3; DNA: TGTGCCGGCTCGACAGGGAGCACAGATACGCAGTATTTT; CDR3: CAGSTGSTDTQYF
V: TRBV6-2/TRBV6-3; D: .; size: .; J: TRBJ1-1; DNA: TGTGCCACTCGGGGGCGAGGGGTGAGCAACACTGAAGCTTTCTTT; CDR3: CATRGRGVSNTEAFF
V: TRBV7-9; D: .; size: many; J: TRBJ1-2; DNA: TGTGCCAGCAGCTTGCCCCGGGGTAACTACTATGGCTACACCTTC; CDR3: CASSLPRGNYYGYTF
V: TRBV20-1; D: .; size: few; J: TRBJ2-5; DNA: TGCAGTGCTAGTATGGGGAGGGAGACCCAGTACTTC; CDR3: CSASMGRETQYF
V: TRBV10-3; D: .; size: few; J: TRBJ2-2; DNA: TGTGCCATCAGTGAGTCGGGGCCCGGGGAGCTGTTTTTT; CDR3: CAISESGPGELFF
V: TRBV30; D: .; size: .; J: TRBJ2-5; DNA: TGTGCCTGGAGGGGGGGACGCTCGCACCAAGAGACCCAGTACTTC; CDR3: CAWRGGRSHQETQYF
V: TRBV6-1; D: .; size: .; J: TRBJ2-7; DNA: TGTGCCAGCAGCAAAATAGGGGACGCCAGATTGGGCTACGAGCAGTACTTC; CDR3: CASSKIGDARLGYEQYF
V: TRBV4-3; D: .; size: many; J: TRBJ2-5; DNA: TGCGCCAGCAGCCTCTCATCAGGGGCTGTGGAGACCCAGTACTTC; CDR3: CASSLSSGAVETQYF
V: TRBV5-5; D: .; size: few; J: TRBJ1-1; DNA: TGTGCCAGCAGCCCATTTAGCGAGGGGAGGCCGGAAGCTTTCTTT; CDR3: CASSPFSEGRPEAFF
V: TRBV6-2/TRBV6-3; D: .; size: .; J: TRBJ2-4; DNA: TGTGCCAGCAGTTACGCCATTGGGACCTATTCCAAAAACATTCAGTACTTC; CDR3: CASSYAIGTYSKNIQYF
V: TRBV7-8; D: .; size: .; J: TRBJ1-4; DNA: TGTGCCAGCAGCCCCCGGGGAGGGCTGAATGAAAAACTGTTTTTT; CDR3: CASSPRGGLNEKLFF
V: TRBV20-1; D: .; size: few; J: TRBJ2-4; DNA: TGCAGTGCCATTCCCGCGAGGGACATTCAGTACTTC; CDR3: CSAIPARDIQYF
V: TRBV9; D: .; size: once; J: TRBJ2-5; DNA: TGTGCCAGCAGCGTAGGCAGTGAGACCCAGTACTTC; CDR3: CASSVGSETQYF